Each of the 23 T cell receptor beta chains below was sequenced from the same sample in a study of T cells in Graves' hyperthyroidism and ophthalmopathy. Researchers amplified the TCR beta CDR3 regions from RNA transcripts. The primer set for the first-round RT-PCR of the TCR CDR3 was HTBI. Using its own MiXCR run on the multiplex PCR reads, TCRdb lists one record per CDR3 protein. The sample records a few hundred thousand distinct CDR3 sequences, less than 25% being singletons. The specimen was blood. The receptors stem from a man aged 18 to 35 with Graves' hyperthyroidism.

Ten or more counts support this clonotype. The V call is TRBV3-1, the J call TRBJ1-2; D may be TRBD1 (5 bases). The CDR3 has 15 amino acids. Germline V gene sequence: CDR1 LGHDT, CDR2 YNNKEL (reference sequence). The V end lost 0 bases, the J end lost 5 bases, and 13 bases lay between the germline ends. The CDR3 region is CASSQDLGVRYGYTF. For the CDR3, the DNA is TGTGCCAGCAGCCAAGATTTGGGGGTTCGGTATGGCTACACCTTC.

This clonotype was counted many times. The chain joins TRBV29-1 to TRBJ1-1; D uncertain. The germline CDR1 and CDR2 sequences are SQVTM and ANQGSEA. The CDR3 consists of 12 residues. Trimming stripped 3 bases from V and 11 bases from J, with 16 bases between. CDR3 sequence (DNA): TGCAGCGTTGATTCTACCTCTTTACTGGCTTTCTTT. This translates into CSVDSTSLLAFF.

This clonotype was seen ten or more times. V usage is TRBV10-3 and J usage is TRBJ1-1; D remains unclear. Per the germline V gene, CDR1 is ENHRY and CDR2 is SYGVKD. V lost 3 bases and J lost 3, with 5 bases in between. The CDR3 totals 12 residues. CDR3 sequence: CAISDSHTEAFF. DNA for the CDR3: TGTGCCATCAGTGACAGTCACACTGAAGCTTTCTTT.

This clonotype was counted ten times or more. The genes are TRBV28 and TRBJ1-5; D is possibly TRBD1 (5 bases). CDR3 length equals 13 residues. V was pared by 3 bases and J by 8 bases, with 11 bases between. Germline loops: CDR1 MDHEN, CDR2 SYDVKM. DNA of the CDR3: TGTGCCAGCAGTTTCCCCGGGGGGAAGCCCCAGCATTTT. It is translated as CASSFPGGKPQHF.

This clonotype showed up just once. Because it lacks the conserved phenylalanine or tryptophan at the end, this CDR3 is likely a read error. The DNA is omitted, as the CDR3 cannot be located on it reliably, and the CDR3 follows TCRdb's listing. V and J are TRBV6-1 and TRBJ1-1; whether TRBD1, the table's D call, matches the DNA was not checked. The CDR3 is made up of 13 amino acids, end residues included. The germline CDR1 and CDR2 sequences are MNHNS and SASEGT. The CDR3 region is CASSGERVTEACL.

This clonotype was detected many times. The chain joins TRBV5-1 to TRBJ1-2, with D possibly being TRBD1 (6 bases). Trimming removed 3 bases from V and 4 bases from J, with 16 bases in between. The length of the CDR3 is 15 residues. CDR1 is SGHRS, CDR2 YFSETQ, per germline. CDR3 sequence: CASSSGRGGSYGYTF. The CDR3 nucleotides are TGCGCCAGCAGCTCCGGAAGGGGGGGCTCCTATGGCTACACCTTC. The full variable domain, with the rest looked up from reference TRBV5-1 and TRBJ1-2, is KAGVTQTPRYLIKTRGQQVTLSCSPISGHRSVSWYQQTPGQGLQFLFEYFSETQRNKGNFPGRFSGRQFSNSRSEMNVSTLELGDSALYLCASSSGRGGSYGYTFGSGTRLTVV.

This clonotype showed up many times. J is TRBJ1-5 and V is TRBV6-2 or TRBV6-3; unclear D gene. CDR1 and CDR2 (germline): MNHEY, SVGEGT. Trimming shortened V by 0 bases and J by 0 bases, and 6 bases separated the two germline ends. The CDR3 length is 15 residues. In DNA form, the CDR3 reads TGTGCCAGCAGTTACTCGGTCAGTAGCAATCAGCCCCAGCATTTT. This codes for CASSYSVSSNQPQHF.

This clonotype turned up a few times. V gene TRBV12-3 or TRBV12-4 combines with J gene TRBJ1-6, with D perhaps matching TRBD1 (5 bases). Deletions cut 2 bases from V and 8 bases from J, with 16 bases between. The CDR3 has 16 amino acids. The CDR3 region is CASSLTGLGADSPLHF. The DNA for the CDR3 is TGTGCCAGCAGTTTAACAGGACTAGGGGCGGATTCACCCCTCCACTTT.

This clonotype turned up a few times. The J gene is TRBJ2-7, the V gene TRBV7-2, with 12 bases fitting TRBD2. Trimming removed 5 bases from V and 4 bases from J; junction bases left unmatched: 3. Per germline, CDR1 SGHTA and CDR2 FQGNSA. The CDR3 is 14 residues long. The CDR3, as DNA: TGTGCCAGCAGCATCGGACTAGCGGGATACGAGCAGTACTTC. Translation: CASSIGLAGYEQYF.

This clonotype was detected many times. The V gene is TRBV5-1, the J gene TRBJ2-7; 7 bases map to TRBD1. V gave up 4 bases and J gave up 5 bases; unmatched junction bases: 3. In germline, CDR1 is SGHRS, CDR2 YFSETQ. The CDR3 extends over 12 amino acids. In DNA, the CDR3 is TGCGCCAGCAGCGTGACAGGGAACGAGCAGTACTTC. Protein product: CASSVTGNEQYF.

In this sample, this clonotype turned up many times. This clone may be a read error of a much larger clone one base away. The genes are TRBV12-3 or TRBV12-4 and TRBJ1-1; 9 bases are shared with TRBD1. This CDR3 contains 13 residues. CDR3 DNA: TGTGTCAGCACCAGGACAGGGGAGGCTGAAGCTTTCTTT. As protein: CVSTRTGEAEAFF.

This clonotype was counted at least ten times. The rearrangement uses TRBV2 and TRBJ1-1, with no clear D. Looked up from germline, CDR1 is SNHLY and CDR2 is FYNNEI. CDR3 length equals 13 residues. V was shortened by 6 bases and J by 0 bases, with 8 bases between the two germline ends. CDR3 coding DNA: TGTGCCAGCAGGAAAGGGATGAACACTGAAGCTTTCTTT. Amino acids: CASRKGMNTEAFF.

This clonotype was recorded many times. The chain employs TRBV2 and TRBJ1-1; D may be TRBD1 (5 bases). V was trimmed by 6 bases and J by 0 bases, leaving 11 bases between them. Germline CDR1 reads SNHLY; CDR2 reads FYNNEI. The CDR3 is 14 residues long. The CDR3 region is CASRGHLMNTEAFF. In DNA, the CDR3 is TGTGCCAGCAGAGGACACCTCATGAACACTGAAGCTTTCTTT. The whole variable domain, filled in from reference TRBV2 and TRBJ1-1, reads EPEVTQTPSHQVTQMGQEVILRCVPISNHLYFYWYRQILGQKVEFLVSFYNNEISEKSEIFDDQFSVERPDGSNFTLKIRSTKLEDSAMYFCASRGHLMNTEAFFGQGTRLTVV.

A few counts support this clonotype. J is TRBJ1-1 and V is TRBV5-1, with 8 bases identical to TRBD1. V gave up 4 bases and J gave up 2 bases; unmatched junction bases: 7. The CDR3 has 15 amino acids. From germline, CDR1 is SGHRS and CDR2 YFSETQ. The CDR3 DNA reads TGCGCCAGCAGCATTAACAGGGGGATAAACACTGAAGCTTTCTTT. It codes for CASSINRGINTEAFF.

In its sample, this clonotype was seen many times. The J gene is TRBJ1-2, the V gene TRBV12-5; D unresolved. The CDR3 has 14 residues. Trimming cost V 3 bases and J 2 bases, with 10 bases left between them. The germline V gene encodes CDR1 LGHNT and CDR2 FRNRAP. The CDR3 protein is CASGFPQANYGYTF. CDR3 nucleotide sequence: TGTGCTAGTGGTTTCCCCCAGGCAAACTATGGCTACACCTTC.

Details on this clonotype: This sequence may be a read error, since a much larger clone differs from it by one base. The chain combines TRBV6-4 with TRBJ1-1; maybe TRBD1 (6 bases). This CDR3 comprises 15 residues. CDR1 and CDR2 from the germline V gene are MRHNA and SNTAGT. The CDR3 DNA follows: TGTGCCAGCTGTGAATTATTCCGGGACACCACTGAAGCTTTCTTT. Its protein is CASCELFRDTTEAFF.

This clonotype was picked up a small number of times. A much larger clone lies a single base off, so this may be a read error. This rearrangement joins TRBV20-1 to TRBJ2-7; no reliable D call. This CDR3 contains 12 residues. Germline-derived CDR1 and CDR2 are DFQATT and SNEGSKA (reference sequence). The CDR3 sequence: CSARDYGYEQCF. CDR3 bases: TGCAGTGCTAGAGATTACGGCTACGAGCAGTGCTTC.

This clonotype was found many times. The chain combines TRBV12-3 or TRBV12-4 with TRBJ1-1; no firm D call. Between the trimmed V and J ends, which lost 3 bases and 6 bases, there was a span of 32 bases. This CDR3 is built from 20 residues. The CDR3 protein is CASSFPSLRLEVGGEAEAFF. CDR3 nucleotide sequence: TGTGCCAGCAGTTTCCCCTCACTCCGTCTTGAAGTAGGTGGGGAGGCTGAAGCTTTCTTT.

This clonotype was seen repeatedly, ten times or more. The rearrangement joins TRBV7-3 to TRBJ1-3; 9 nucleotides align to TRBD1. Germline V gene data show CDR1 as SGHTA and CDR2 as FQGTGA. V lost 5 bases, J lost 0 bases, and 11 bases stayed unmatched. The CDR3 extends over 18 amino acids. CDR3 sequence reads: CASSTGQGREASGNTIYF. The DNA of the CDR3 is TGTGCCAGCAGCACAGGACAGGGGCGCGAGGCCTCTGGAAACACCATATATTTT.

This clonotype has at least ten counts. The chain joins TRBV18 to TRBJ1-1; 8 bases line up with TRBD1. CDR3 length: 13 residues. The trim removed 2 bases at V and 5 bases at J, leaving 1 base unmatched. CDR1 and CDR2 from the germline V gene are KGHSH and LQKENI. The CDR3 reads CASSPRQGTEAFF. As DNA, the CDR3 is TGTGCCAGCTCACCAAGACAGGGGACTGAAGCTTTCTTT.

The V gene is TRBV12-3 or TRBV12-4, the J gene TRBJ2-6; possibly TRBD1 or TRBD2 for D (7 bases each). This CDR3 has 17 residues. Trimming shortened V by 6 bases and J by 1 base, and 16 bases separated the two germline ends. In DNA form, the CDR3 reads TGTGCCAGCAGAGAGACAGGGAGGGGGTCTGGGGCCAACGTCCTGACTTTC. Its protein product is CASRETGRGSGANVLTF.

This clonotype was detected only a few times. V usage is TRBV9 and J usage is TRBJ2-2, with D possibly being TRBD2 (6 bases). Germline lookup yields CDR1 SGDLS and CDR2 YYNGEE. This CDR3 is built from 16 residues. The V end was cut by 0 bases, the J end by 3 bases, with 12 bases between. DNA for the CDR3: TGTGCCAGCAGCGTAGGACTAGGCGGCGACACCGGGGAGCTGTTTTTT. Protein product: CASSVGLGGDTGELFF.

In this sample, this clonotype turned up many times. The genes are TRBV5-1 and TRBJ2-7; 9 positions agree with TRBD1. CDR1 and CDR2 from the germline V gene are SGHRS and YFSETQ. Losses at the gene ends were 5 bases for V and 4 bases for J; bases not matched to a gene: 10. The CDR3 is 15 residues long. CDR3 residues: CASSPHPGQGYEQYF. The CDR3 bases are TGCGCCAGCAGTCCCCATCCGGGACAGGGTTACGAGCAGTACTTC.